The rows below give T cell receptor beta chains drawn from one sample of a study of blood T cell repertoires in COVID-19. Data came from immunoSEQ multiplex PCR; TCRdb stores just in-frame clones and leaves some out. The sample records 140,000 to 150,000 clones, approximately 78% being singletons. The material sequenced was PBMCs or T cells enriched from blood (not recorded which). These receptors were collected from a woman aged 50 to 60 who had recovered from COVID-19. Each CDR3 is given with its conserved first and last residue.

CDR3: CASSQVGRGTEAFF
J: TRBJ1-1
V: TRBV4-1

CDR3: CASSQPGQGYEQYF
J: TRBJ2-7
V: TRBV6-5

CDR3: CASRQGSVRNTIYF
J: TRBJ1-3
V: TRBV28

CDR3: CSASVEEETQYF
J: TRBJ2-5
V: TRBV20-1

CDR3: CASSRTLKEQYF
J: TRBJ2-7
V: TRBV7-9

CDR3: CASRDRGSSYNSPLHF
J: TRBJ1-6
V: TRBV27

CDR3: CASSYSEGNQPQHF
J: TRBJ1-5
V: TRBV6-5

CDR3: CASKTDRGYYNEQFF
J: TRBJ2-1
V: TRBV19

CDR3: CASSLEGDRMGVLTF
J: TRBJ2-6
V: TRBV28

CDR3: CASRAYSGTVDDWDEKLFF
J: TRBJ1-4
V: TRBV2